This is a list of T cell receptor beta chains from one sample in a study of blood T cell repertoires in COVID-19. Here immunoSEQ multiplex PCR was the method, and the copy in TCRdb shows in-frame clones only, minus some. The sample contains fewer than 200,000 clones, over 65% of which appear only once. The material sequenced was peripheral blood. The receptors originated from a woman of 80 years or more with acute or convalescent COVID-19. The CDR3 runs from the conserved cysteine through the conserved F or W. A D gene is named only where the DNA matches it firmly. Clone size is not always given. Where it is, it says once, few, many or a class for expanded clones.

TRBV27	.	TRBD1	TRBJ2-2	TGTGCCAGCAGTCCGTGGACAGGGGGCGAAACGAACACCGGGGAGCTGTTTTTT	CASSPWTGGETNTGELFF
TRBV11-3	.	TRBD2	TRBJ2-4	TGTGCCAGCAGCTTAGAACCCCTCGGGAGGGGGGGAACGGCCAAAAACATTCAGTACTTC	CASSLEPLGRGGTAKNIQYF
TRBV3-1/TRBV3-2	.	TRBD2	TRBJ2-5	TGTGCCAGCAGCCAATCCAGCGGGAGTGCGGAGACCCAGTACTTC	CASSQSSGSAETQYF
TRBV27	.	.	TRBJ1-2	TGTGCCAGCAGTTTATCGATAACGGGGGGGCGATATGGCTACACCTTC	CASSLSITGGRYGYTF
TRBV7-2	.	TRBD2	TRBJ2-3	TGTGCCAGCAGCACAACTAGCGGGAGGTCAGATACGCAGTATTTT	CASSTTSGRSDTQYF
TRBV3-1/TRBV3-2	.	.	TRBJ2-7	TGTGCCAGCAGCCAAGCCCCGGACAGTCAGAAGCAGTACTTC	CASSQAPDSQKQYF
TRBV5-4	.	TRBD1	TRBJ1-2	TGTGCCAGCAGCTTGGGGACAGGCGATGGCTACACCTTC	CASSLGTGDGYTF
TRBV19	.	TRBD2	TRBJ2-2	TGTGCCAGTAGTAACCCGGGGGGGGTTGTAACCGGGGAGCTGTTTTTT	CASSNPGGVVTGELFF
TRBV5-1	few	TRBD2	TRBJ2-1	TGCGCCAGCAGCTTCCCTAGCGGGAGTAATGAGCAGTTCTTC	CASSFPSGSNEQFF
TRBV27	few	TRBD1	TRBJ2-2	TGTGCCAGCAGTCCCAAGCCCGGGACAGGGGGCTCCGGGGAGCTGTTTTTT	CASSPKPGTGGSGELFF
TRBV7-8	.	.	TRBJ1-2	TGTGCCAGCAGCTTAGCCATCAACTATGGCTACACCTTC	CASSLAINYGYTF
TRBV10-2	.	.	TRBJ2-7	TGCGCCAGCAGCCAATTCTGGGGTAGCGGCTACGAGCAGTACTTC	CASSQFWGSGYEQYF
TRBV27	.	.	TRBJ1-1	TGTGCCAGCAGTTCCGAAACCGGGAACACTGAAGCTTTCTTT	CASSSETGNTEAFF
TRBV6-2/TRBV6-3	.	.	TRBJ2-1	TGTGCCAGCAGTTACATATCGGGAAATGAGCAGTTCTTC	CASSYISGNEQFF
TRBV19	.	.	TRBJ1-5	TGTGCCAGTAGTGGTATTTGGGCAGGGGATCAGCCCCAGCATTTT	CASSGIWAGDQPQHF
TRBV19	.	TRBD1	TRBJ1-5	TGTGCCAGTTCGGGACAGGGGGACAATCAGCCCCAGCATTTT	CASSGQGDNQPQHF
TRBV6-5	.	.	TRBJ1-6	TGTGCCAGCAGTTGGTCAGTAAATAATTCACCCCTCCACTTT	CASSWSVNNSPLHF
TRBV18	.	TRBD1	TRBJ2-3	TGTGCCAGCTCATGGACCGGGACAGGGACCGGCCCAGATACGCAGTATTTT	CASSWTGTGTGPDTQYF
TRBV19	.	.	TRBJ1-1	TGTGCCAGTAGTTGGACAGCTGAAGCTTTCTTT	CASSWTAEAFF
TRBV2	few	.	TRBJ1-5	TGTGCCAGCAGCGAAGGTCCAAATCAGCCCCAGCATTTT	CASSEGPNQPQHF
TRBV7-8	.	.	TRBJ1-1	TGTGCCAGCAGCTCCCCTACCGGGACTTTGAACACTGAAGCTTTCTTT	CASSSPTGTLNTEAFF
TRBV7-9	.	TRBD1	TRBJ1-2	TGTGCCAGCAGCTTCGACAGGGCGGTCGGTGGCTACACCTTC	CASSFDRAVGGYTF
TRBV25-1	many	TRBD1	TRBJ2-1	TGTGCCAGCAGGGGGCCAGGACAGGGGCGATACAATGAGCAGTTCTTC	CASRGPGQGRYNEQFF
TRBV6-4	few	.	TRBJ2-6	TGTGCCAGCAGTCAAGGACCCGGAGGAGGCTCTGGGGCCAACGTCCTGACTTTC	CASSQGPGGGSGANVLTF
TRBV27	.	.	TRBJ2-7	TGTGCCAGCAGTTTGATGAGAGGGGGAAACGAGCAGTACTTC	CASSLMRGGNEQYF
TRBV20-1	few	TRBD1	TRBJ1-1	TGCAGTGCTAGTTGGGACAGGAACACTGAAGCTTTCTTT	CSASWDRNTEAFF
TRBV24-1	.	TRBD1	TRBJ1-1	TGTGCCACCAGGGGACAGCGGAACACTGAAGCTTTCTTT	CATRGQRNTEAFF
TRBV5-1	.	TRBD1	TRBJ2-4	TGCGCCAGCAGCTTGGACGGACAGGGTTCCAAAAACATTCAGTACTTC	CASSLDGQGSKNIQYF
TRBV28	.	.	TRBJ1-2	TGTGCCAGCAGATCCCCCGGGGGGCTTCACTATGGCTACACCTTC	CASRSPGGLHYGYTF
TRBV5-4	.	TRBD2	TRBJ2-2	TGTGCCAGCAGCTCACTCGGGGCGGGAGTTTGGACCGGGGAGCTGTTTTTT	CASSSLGAGVWTGELFF
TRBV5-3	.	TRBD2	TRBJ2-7	TGTGCCAGAAGCTCCACTAGCGGGATCCGTCGCGGGGACTTC	CARSSTSGIRRGDF
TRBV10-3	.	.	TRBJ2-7	TGTGCCGCCTTAGGGGACTCGAGCTCCTACGAGCAGTACTTC	CAALGDSSSYEQYF
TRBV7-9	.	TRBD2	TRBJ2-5	TGTGCCAGCAGCACAGGGGCTAGCGGGAGTCAAGAGACCCAGTACTTC	CASSTGASGSQETQYF
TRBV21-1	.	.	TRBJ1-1	TGTGCCAGCACCCACAAGGGGGCAGAGAACACTGAAGCTTTCTTT	CASTHKGAENTEAFF
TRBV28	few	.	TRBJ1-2	TGTGCCAGCCAGGAAGAAGGCTATGGCTACACCTTC	CASQEEGYGYTF
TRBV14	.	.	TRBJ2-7	TGTGCCAGCGATGCAATTACACCGCCCGACTACGAGCAGTACTTC	CASDAITPPDYEQYF
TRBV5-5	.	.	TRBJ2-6	TGTGCCAGCAGCTTGGTCGGACAGACCTCTGGGGCCAACGTCCTGACTTTC	CASSLVGQTSGANVLTF
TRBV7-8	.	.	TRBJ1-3	TGTGCCAGCAGCCTTGCGAGGGTCCCTGGAAACACCATATATTTT	CASSLARVPGNTIYF
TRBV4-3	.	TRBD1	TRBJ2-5	TGCGCCAGCAGCCAAGAAGACAGGGGGCACGAGACCCAGTACTTC	CASSQEDRGHETQYF
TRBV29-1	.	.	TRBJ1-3	TGCAGCGCTGCGACAGTCGTAAGCTCTGGAAACACCATATATTTT	CSAATVVSSGNTIYF
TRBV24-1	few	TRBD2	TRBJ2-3	TGTGCCACCAGTGATCCACCTCTAGCGGGAGATTTAGATACGCAGTATTTT	CATSDPPLAGDLDTQYF
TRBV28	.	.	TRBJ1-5	TGTGCCAGCAGTATTAGTGGTAGCAATCAGCCCCAGCATTTT	CASSISGSNQPQHF
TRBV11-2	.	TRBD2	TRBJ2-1	TGTGCCAGCCACCGAGGACTAGCGGGAGTAGAGCAGTTCTTC	CASHRGLAGVEQFF
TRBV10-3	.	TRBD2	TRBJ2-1	TGTGCCATCGGGAGACTAGCGGAATACAATGAGCAGTTCTTC	CAIGRLAEYNEQFF
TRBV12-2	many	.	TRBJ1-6	TGTGCAAGTCGCTTGGGACTTCTATCCTATAATTCACCCCTCCACTTT	CASRLGLLSYNSPLHF